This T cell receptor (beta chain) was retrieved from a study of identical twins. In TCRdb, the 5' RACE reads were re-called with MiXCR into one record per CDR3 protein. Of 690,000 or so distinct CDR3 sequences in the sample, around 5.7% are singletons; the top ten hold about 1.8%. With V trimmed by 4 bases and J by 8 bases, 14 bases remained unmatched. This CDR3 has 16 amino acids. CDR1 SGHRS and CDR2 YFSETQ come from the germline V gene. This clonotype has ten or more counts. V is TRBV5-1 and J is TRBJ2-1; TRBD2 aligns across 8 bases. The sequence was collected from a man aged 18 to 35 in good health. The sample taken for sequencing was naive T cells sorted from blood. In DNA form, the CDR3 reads TGCGCCAGCAGCGCCGGGGGGGGGTTAGCGTTCGATGAGCAGTTCTTC. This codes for CASSAGGGLAFDEQFF.